This T cell receptor (beta chain) is drawn from a study of beta chain features in type 1 diabetes. Study observations and caveats: The cDNA sequencing approach could over-represent high-TCR-expressing cells. TCRB CDR3s from Type 1 diabetes patients were moderately but significantly shorter in all four CD4+ subsets. Shorter templates might be favored by PCR, and equally so in patients and in controls.

A CD45RO/CCR7/CD25/CD127/CD95/CD27 panel sorted naive, central memory, regulatory and stem cell-like memory CD4+ cells. Every isolated RNA sample was fully reverse transcribed, so sequencing captured expressed TCRB transcripts. Data came from immunoSEQ multiplex PCR; TCRdb stores just in-frame clones and leaves some out. The table records around 140,000 clones, roughly 10% of them present only once. Remarks on this clone: Its cognate antigen is unknown.

The CDR3 sequence is 14 residues long. The V end was cut by 5 bases, the J end by 0 bases, with 11 bases between. Germline V gene data show CDR1 as LNHDA and CDR2 as SQIVND (reference sequence). Sequenced: central memory CD4+ T cells from blood. The TCR comes from a woman aged 40 to 50 in good health. The J gene is TRBJ2-7, the V gene TRBV19, with TRBD2 as a possible D gene (5 bases). This chain's CDR3 is CASSAGQSSYEQYF. CDR3 sequence (DNA): TGTGCCAGTAGTGCGGGCCAAAGCTCCTACGAGCAGTACTTC. The complete variable domain, with remaining parts taken from reference TRBV19 and TRBJ2-7, reads DGGITQSPKYLFRKEGQNVTLSCEQNLNHDAMYWYRQDPGQGLRLIYYSQIVNDFQKGDIAEGYSVSREKKESFPLTVTSAQKNPTAFYLCASSAGQSSYEQYFGPGTRLTVT.